The 25 T cell receptor beta chains in this list originate from one sample, sequenced in a study of CD8 T cells in ankylosing spondylitis. TCRdb analysed the 5' RACE reads with MiXCR anew, one entry per CDR3 protein. Here the sample spans about 350,000 distinct CDR3 sequences, 20% to 25% being singletons. The specimen was blood, either unsorted or a sorted T cell fraction (not recorded which). These receptors were obtained from a male donor with ankylosing spondylitis or in good health (not recorded which).

Here the CDR3 reads CASSLKGEWGGTEAFF. In DNA form, the CDR3 reads TGTGCCAGCAGCTTGAAGGGGGAATGGGGTGGCACTGAAGCTTTCTTT. V usage is TRBV5-6 and J usage is TRBJ1-1; tentatively, D is TRBD1 (6 bases). Germline V lookup: CDR1 SGHDT, CDR2 YYEEEE. CDR3 length equals 16 residues. Between the trimmed V and J ends, which lost 1 base and 4 bases, there was a span of 17 bases.

This clonotype was seen more than once but under ten times. As DNA, the CDR3 is TGTGCCAGTTCAGGACTAGCGGGCCCAGATACGCAGTATTTT. Amino acids: CASSGLAGPDTQYF. The chain has TRBV18 and TRBJ2-3; 11 bases fit TRBD2. V shed 9 bases and J 4 bases; nucleotides not matched to a gene: 6. This CDR3 has 14 residues. Germline V CDR1 and CDR2: KGHSH, LQKENI.

V is TRBV5-1 and J is TRBJ2-7; unclear D gene. The CDR3 consists of 12 residues. Between the trimmed V and J ends, which lost 4 bases and 5 bases, there was a span of 10 bases. Germline CDR1 reads SGHRS; CDR2 reads YFSETQ. The DNA for the CDR3 is TGCGCCAGCAGCCCCACCGGGCACGAGCAGTACTTC. Protein product: CASSPTGHEQYF.

This clonotype was counted a few times. The chain recombines TRBV20-1 with TRBJ2-3, with D maybe TRBD1 (5 bases). CDR1 and CDR2 (germline): DFQATT, SNEGSKA (reference sequence). The CDR3 covers 14 residues. With 3 bases removed from V and 3 bases from J, the gap between germline ends came to 13 bases. The CDR3 loop reads CSARRARATDTQYF. DNA of the CDR3: TGCAGTGCTAGGCGAGCCAGGGCAACAGATACGCAGTATTTT.

This clonotype was recorded a few times. The J gene is TRBJ2-2, the V gene TRBV28; D gene ambiguous. V was clipped by 3 bases and J by 4 bases, with 12 bases between them. This CDR3 is 15 amino acids long. Germline loops: CDR1 MDHEN, CDR2 SYDVKM. The CDR3 region has the DNA TGTGCCAGCAGTTTTCCCAGGACCCCCACCGGGGAGCTGTTTTTT. Translation: CASSFPRTPTGELFF. The full variable domain, in which reference TRBV28 and TRBJ2-2 provide the parts outside the CDR3, is DVKVTQSSRYLVKRTGEKVFLECVQDMDHENMFWYRQDPGLGLRLIYFSYDVKMKEKGDIPEGYSVSREKKERFSLILESASTNQTSMYLCASSFPRTPTGELFFGEGSRLTVL.

The chain links TRBV20-1 to TRBJ2-3, with D possibly being TRBD2 (5 bases). Germline V gene lookup returns CDR1 DFQATT and CDR2 SNEGSKA (reference sequence). The CDR3 has 17 residues. The ends were cut back, 0 bases at V and 2 bases at J, with 18 bases in the middle. The CDR3 is CSARENWPDSSTDTQYF. The CDR3 DNA reads TGCAGTGCTAGAGAAAATTGGCCGGACTCATCCACAGATACGCAGTATTTT.

This clonotype came up a few times. This chain connects TRBV20-1 to TRBJ2-7; D unresolved. V lost 1 base and J 4 bases, leaving 5 bases between the germline ends. This CDR3 is built from 11 residues. Germline V gene data show CDR1 as DFQATT and CDR2 as SNEGSKA (reference sequence). The CDR3 spells CSARVVYEQYF. CDR3 in DNA: TGCAGTGCTAGAGTAGTGTACGAGCAGTACTTC.

The rearrangement links TRBV29-1 to TRBJ2-2; a weak D match, TRBD1 (5 bases). Germline V gene sequence: CDR1 SQVTM, CDR2 ANQGSEA. This CDR3 region has 15 residues. V was pared by 0 bases and J by 3 bases, with 11 bases between. The CDR3 sequence: CSVEDRTRDTGELFF. The DNA for the CDR3 is TGCAGCGTTGAAGACAGGACAAGGGACACCGGGGAGCTGTTTTTT.

This clonotype was detected a few times. The genes are TRBV20-1 and TRBJ2-5; D possibly corresponds to TRBD1 (6 bases). The germline V gene encodes CDR1 DFQATT and CDR2 SNEGSKA (reference sequence). V was clipped by 1 base and J by 5 bases, with 14 bases between them. The CDR3 covers 14 residues. In nucleotides, the CDR3 is TGCAGTGCTAGAGTATTGGGGGCTGGGGAGACCCAGTACTTC. As protein: CSARVLGAGETQYF.

J is TRBJ1-5 and V is TRBV6-5; D is unclear. The CDR3 runs to 15 residues. Trimming stripped 0 bases from V and 0 bases from J, with 6 bases between. Germline assignment: CDR1 MNHEY and CDR2 SVGAGI. Here the CDR3 reads CASSYSVNSNQPQHF. For the CDR3, the DNA is TGTGCCAGCAGTTACTCGGTGAATAGCAATCAGCCCCAGCATTTT.

The V and J genes are TRBV3-1 and TRBJ1-3; D not certain. CDR3 size: 17 residues. V lost 3 bases, J lost 0 bases, and 15 bases lay in between. Germline values: CDR1 LGHDT, CDR2 YNNKEL (reference sequence). The CDR3 loop reads CASSHSSGSTSGNTIYF. The CDR3 nucleotides are TGTGCCAGCAGCCATTCCTCCGGGTCCACCTCTGGAAACACCATATATTTT. Variable domain in full (rest from reference TRBV3-1 and TRBJ1-3): DTAVSQTPKYLVTQMGNDKSIKCEQNLGHDTMYWYKQDSKKFLKIMFSYNNKELIINETVPNRFSPKSPDKAHLNLHINSLELGDSAVYFCASSHSSGSTSGNTIYFGEGSWLTVV.

This clonotype appeared many times. CDR3 DNA: TGTGCCAGTAGCCCCTCGGGGGTACGAGAGACCCAGTACTTC. This sequence encodes CASSPSGVRETQYF. The J gene is TRBJ2-5, the V gene TRBV19; weak D call: TRBD2 (6 bases). Trimming removed 6 bases from V and 4 bases from J, with 15 bases in between. The germline V gene encodes CDR1 LNHDA and CDR2 SQIVND (reference sequence). CDR3 length equals 14 residues.

This sequence joins TRBV6-1 and TRBJ2-5; TRBD2 aligns across 7 bases. V lost 7 bases, J lost 3 bases, and 11 bases stayed unmatched. CDR3 size: 15 residues. Germline V CDR1 and CDR2: MNHNS, SASEGT. As DNA, the CDR3 is TGTGCCAGCACCGAAGGAGTGGGGGGGAAAGAGACCCAGTACTTC. As protein: CASTEGVGGKETQYF.

This clonotype came up a few times. The chain is built from TRBV12-3 or TRBV12-4 and TRBJ2-1, with D possibly being TRBD2 (6 bases). V lost 5 bases to trimming and J lost 0 bases, with 17 bases between them. The CDR3 spans 17 residues. Here the CDR3 reads CASSPRDSPSSYNEQFF. The CDR3 DNA follows: TGTGCCAGCAGTCCCAGGGACTCCCCGAGCTCCTACAATGAGCAGTTCTTC.

This clonotype turned up a few times. This sequence joins TRBV27 and TRBJ2-2; D not resolved. There are 14 residues in the CDR3. Germline loops: CDR1 MNHEY, CDR2 SMNVEV (reference sequence). Trimming pared 6 bases from V and 6 bases from J, leaving 14 bases between. The CDR3 sequence: CASSLGGFAGELFF. The CDR3 DNA follows: TGTGCCAGCAGCCTGGGTGGGTTCGCCGGGGAGCTGTTTTTT.

This clonotype was counted between two and nine times. J is TRBJ2-7 and V is TRBV5-1; TRBD1 aligns across 7 bases. The CDR3 has 15 residues. Germline V gene lookup returns CDR1 SGHRS and CDR2 YFSETQ. Trimming at V came to 3 bases and at J to 3 bases, leaving 9 bases not matched to a gene. The chain's CDR3 is CASSSQQGIGYEQYF. CDR3 nucleotides: TGCGCCAGCAGCTCCCAACAGGGGATCGGCTACGAGCAGTACTTC.

The V and J genes are TRBV6-1 and TRBJ2-2; D is unresolved. Trimming shortened V by 5 bases and J by 6 bases, and 19 bases separated the two germline ends. Germline V CDR1 and CDR2: MNHNS, SASEGT. CDR3 size: 16 residues. The CDR3 spells CASSTTALPFAGELFF. The CDR3 DNA reads TGTGCCAGCAGTACCACGGCCCTACCTTTCGCCGGGGAGCTGTTTTTT.

This clonotype showed up just a few times. The chain employs TRBV27 and TRBJ2-5; 10 nucleotides agree with TRBD1. Per the germline V gene, CDR1 is MNHEY and CDR2 is SMNVEV (reference sequence). This CDR3 is built from 15 residues. Trimming took 1 base from V and 4 from J; bases not matched to a gene: 3. CDR3 DNA: TGTGCCAGCAGTTTATTGACAGGGGGCGTAGAGACCCAGTACTTC. Residues: CASSLLTGGVETQYF.

The chain has TRBV7-9 and TRBJ2-2; D might be TRBD1 (5 bases). The germline CDR1 and CDR2 sequences are SEHNR and FQNEAQ (reference sequence). V lost 5 bases to trimming and J lost 1 base, with 11 bases between them. The CDR3 has 15 residues. Here the CDR3 reads CASSTRQGNTGELFF. The CDR3 DNA reads TGTGCCAGCAGCACCCGTCAGGGGAACACCGGGGAGCTGTTTTTT.

This clonotype was counted a few times. The chain links TRBV9 to TRBJ2-7, with D possibly called TRBD1 or TRBD2 (6 bases each). The germline V gene encodes CDR1 SGDLS and CDR2 YYNGEE. The CDR3 length is 15 residues. V shed 0 bases and J shed 4 bases, with 14 bases lying between them. DNA of the CDR3: TGTGCCAGCAGCGTAGAGGGACACGGGGGTTACGAGCAGTACTTC. This encodes CASSVEGHGGYEQYF.

This chain connects TRBV7-2 to TRBJ2-1; TRBD1 aligns across 9 bases. V trimming: 5 bases; J trimming: 3 bases; junction bases outside the gene matches: 8. This CDR3 spans 16 amino acids. Germline V gives CDR1 SGHTA, CDR2 FQGNSA. Here the CDR3 reads CASSPRQGVDYNEQFF. For the CDR3, the DNA is TGTGCCAGCAGCCCCCGACAGGGGGTTGACTACAATGAGCAGTTCTTC.

The count of this clonotype is one. CDR3 sequence reads: CATSDYRVNTGELFF. CDR3 in DNA: TGTGCCACCAGTGATTACAGGGTGAACACCGGGGAGCTGTTTTTT. The chain combines TRBV24-1 with TRBJ2-2, with D maybe TRBD1 (6 bases). This CDR3 has 15 residues. The V gene's germline CDR1 is KGHDR and CDR2 SFDVKD. V was shortened by 2 bases and J by 1 base, with 7 bases between the two germline ends.

The CDR3 region has the DNA TGCAGTGCCCGTTGGCCCAGCGGGGGTCGGGAGCAGTACTTC. It encodes CSARWPSGGREQYF. V gene TRBV20-1 combines with J gene TRBJ2-7; 8 bases align to TRBD2. The length of the CDR3 is 14 residues. V was pared by 6 bases and J by 7 bases, with 14 bases of the junction left unmatched. Germline V gene data show CDR1 as DFQATT and CDR2 as SNEGSKA (reference sequence).

This clonotype turned up a few times. The chain carries TRBV4-1 and TRBJ2-1; 7 nucleotides line up with TRBD1. The V gene's germline CDR1 is MGHRA and CDR2 YSYEKL. Trimming cost V 4 bases and J 4 bases; bases outside gene matches: 7. The CDR3 contains 15 residues. CDR3 loop: CASSPRDSPYNEQFF. CDR3 nucleotide sequence: TGCGCCAGCAGCCCCCGGGACAGCCCTTACAATGAGCAGTTCTTC.

The rearrangement links TRBV15 to TRBJ2-1; TRBD1 matches at 7 bases. The V and J ends lost 2 bases and 7 bases, in that order; junction bases with no gene match: 8. Germline assignment: CDR1 LNHNV and CDR2 YYDKDF (reference sequence). The CDR3 has 15 residues. CDR3: CATSRPLTGLNEQFF. For the CDR3, the DNA is TGTGCCACCAGCAGACCCTTGACAGGGTTAAATGAGCAGTTCTTC.